This T cell receptor beta chain was sequenced during a study of PD-L1 blockade in urothelial cancer. Germline V CDR1 and CDR2: SGHNT, YENEEA. Trimming shortened V by 4 bases and J by 0 bases, and 10 bases separated the two germline ends. This CDR3 is built from 14 residues. Using immunoSEQ multiplex PCR, the repertoire was profiled, and TCRdb retains in-frame clones only, with some absent. The table has about 70,000 clones, less than 90% seen once. Source: PBMCs, taken around atezolizumab (anti-PD-L1) treatment. This clonotype originated in a man aged 65 to 79 with urothelial cancer. The genes are TRBV11-3 and TRBJ2-7; possibly TRBD2 for D (5 bases). The CDR3, as DNA: TGTGCCAGCAGCTCGGGCGGGCGCTCCTACGAGCAGTACTTC. Amino acid sequence: CASSSGGRSYEQYF.